This passage covers 26 T cell receptor beta chains from one sample sequenced in a study of blood T cell repertoires in COVID-19. Sequencing used immunoSEQ multiplex PCR; TCRdb keeps in-frame clones, though not all of them. Here the sample spans roughly 250,000 clones, about nine tenths being singletons. Sequencing was carried out using PBMCs or T cells enriched from blood (not recorded which). Receptors were obtained from a woman aged 30 to 39 with acute COVID-19.

This clone was counted once. V usage is TRBV29-1 and J usage is TRBJ1-1, with D perhaps matching TRBD1 (6 bases). The CDR3 contains 15 residues. Germline assignment: CDR1 SQVTM and CDR2 ANQGSEA. Trimming cost V 4 bases and J 0 bases, with 15 bases left between them. The CDR3 region is CSVVLERGLNTEAFF. For the CDR3, the DNA is TGCAGCGTTGTTCTTGAAAGGGGGTTGAACACTGAAGCTTTCTTT.

This sequence joins TRBV5-6 and TRBJ2-7, with D unresolved. This CDR3 is 14 amino acids long. Germline V gene data show CDR1 as SGHDT and CDR2 as YYEEEE. The V end was cut by 2 bases, the J end by 5 bases, with 14 bases between. The chain's CDR3 is CASSLGRIPDEQYF. The CDR3 DNA reads TGTGCCAGCAGCTTAGGCAGGATCCCCGACGAGCAGTACTTC.

J is TRBJ1-2 and V is TRBV24-1; D uncertain. The V and J ends lost 8 bases and 5 bases respectively, with 26 bases between them. This CDR3 spans 17 amino acids. CDR1 and CDR2 from the germline V gene are KGHDR and SFDVKD. CDR3 coding DNA: TGTGCCACCATCGATCGCCAGGATATCCCCAGTTGGTATGGCTACACCTTC. Its protein product is CATIDRQDIPSWYGYTF.

The CDR3 here is CASSVRDRGLDNEQFF. CDR3 DNA sequence: TGTGCCAGCAGCGTCCGGGACAGGGGGCTGGACAATGAGCAGTTCTTC. V usage is TRBV11-1 and J usage is TRBJ2-1; 12 bases align to TRBD1. V dropped 5 bases and J dropped 5; count of bases not matched to a gene: 7. Germline CDR1 is SGHAT and CDR2 is FQDESV (reference sequence). The CDR3 spans 16 residues.

V usage is TRBV19 and J usage is TRBJ1-2; TRBD1 matches at 10 bases. CDR1 and CDR2 (germline): LNHDA, SQIVND (reference sequence). The CDR3 has 15 amino acids. The trim removed 4 bases at V and 2 bases at J, leaving 4 bases unmatched. The CDR3 reads CASSKPGQGNYGYTF. The DNA of the CDR3 is TGTGCCAGTAGTAAACCGGGACAGGGGAACTATGGCTACACCTTC.

The sample holds one count of this clone. V is TRBV2 and J is TRBJ1-2; the match to TRBD1 covers 7 bases. The CDR3 loop spans 15 amino acids. Germline values: CDR1 SNHLY, CDR2 FYNNEI. V lost 6 bases and J lost 5; bases outside the gene matches: 12. CDR3 in amino acids: CASSAPGRGDYGYTF. The CDR3 coding sequence is TGTGCCAGCAGCGCACCGGGCAGGGGGGATTATGGCTACACCTTC.

This chain uses TRBV3-1 (or the pseudogene TRBV3-2) with TRBJ1-1, with TRBD1 matching over 9 bases. The germline gives CDR1 LGHDT, CDR2 YNNKEL (reference sequence). The CDR3 is made up of 18 amino acids. V lost 2 bases to trimming and J lost 0 bases; unmatched junction nucleotides: 10. The CDR3 DNA reads TGTGCCAGCAGCCAATCAACAATAAGGGACAGGGTGAACACTGAAGCTTTCTTT. This codes for CASSQSTIRDRVNTEAFF.

The chain couples TRBV9 to TRBJ2-7; TRBD1 might be the D (6 bases). In germline, CDR1 is SGDLS, CDR2 YYNGEE. Trimming shortened V by 1 base and J by 6 bases, and 14 bases separated the two germline ends. The CDR3 loop spans 14 amino acids. CDR3 coding DNA: TGTGCCAGCAGCGTATCCGCCGCAGGGGTCGAGCAGTACTTC. As protein: CASSVSAAGVEQYF.

The chain couples TRBV7-2 to TRBJ1-5, with D possibly being TRBD1 (6 bases). The CDR3 length is 14 residues. V dropped 4 bases and J dropped 9 bases, with 16 bases sitting between them. CDR1 is SGHTA and CDR2 is FQGNSA in the germline V gene. The CDR3 loop reads CASSSGQSHRPQHF. In DNA, the CDR3 is TGTGCCAGCAGCTCTGGACAGAGCCATCGGCCCCAGCATTTT.

The gene calls are TRBV5-1 and TRBJ2-3, with a weak D call TRBD2 (5 bases). Germline-derived CDR1 and CDR2 are SGHRS and YFSETQ. V dropped 4 bases and J dropped 6 bases, with 21 bases sitting between them. The CDR3 spans 16 residues. CDR3 loop: CASSPAMTGTGDTQYF. As DNA, the CDR3 is TGCGCCAGCAGCCCCGCCATGACGGGAACGGGGGATACGCAGTATTTT.

The chain links TRBV19 to TRBJ2-3; TRBD2 matches 9 bases. The CDR3 is 14 amino acids. Per the germline V gene, CDR1 is LNHDA and CDR2 is SQIVND (reference sequence). V was clipped by 5 bases and J by 3 bases; unmatched bases: 3. This CDR3 is CASSFGLATDTQYF. CDR3 coding DNA: TGTGCCAGTAGTTTCGGACTAGCGACAGATACGCAGTATTTT.

The rearrangement uses TRBV7-8 and TRBJ2-2; possibly TRBD2 for D (6 bases). The CDR3 is 18 residues long. V was shortened by 1 base and J by 0 bases, with 15 bases between the two germline ends. CDR1 is SGHVS and CDR2 is FQNEAQ in the germline V gene. CDR3 coding DNA: TGTGCCAGCAGCTTAGACCCCCCGACTAGTCCGAACACCGGGGAGCTGTTTTTT. It specifies CASSLDPPTSPNTGELFF. The full variable domain, with the rest looked up from reference TRBV7-8 and TRBJ2-2, is GAGVSQSPRYKVAKRGQDVALRCDPISGHVSLFWYQQALGQGPEFLTYFQNEAQLDKSGLPSDRFFAERPEGSVSTLKIQRTQQEDSAVYLCASSLDPPTSPNTGELFFGEGSRLTVL.

The chain links TRBV3-1 (or the pseudogene TRBV3-2) to TRBJ1-6; the D gene is possibly TRBD1 (5 bases). Per germline, CDR1 LGHDT and CDR2 YNNKEL (reference sequence). The ends were cut back, 1 base at V and 8 bases at J, with 21 bases in the middle. The CDR3 totals 18 residues. The CDR3 sequence: CASSQGTSFNGLYSPLHF. In DNA form, the CDR3 reads TGTGCCAGCAGCCAAGGGACATCATTCAACGGCCTTTATTCACCCCTCCACTTT.

The gene calls are TRBV15 and TRBJ2-5; no reliable D call. From germline, CDR1 is LNHNV and CDR2 YYDKDF (reference sequence). Trimming took 5 bases from V and 6 from J, leaving 13 bases between them. The CDR3 is 13 amino acids. The CDR3, as DNA: TGTGCCACCAGCGATCGCGAATTTCAGACCCAGTACTTC. This sequence encodes CATSDREFQTQYF.

This chain links TRBV6-6 with TRBJ1-1; no clear D. CDR1 is MNHNY and CDR2 is SVGAGI in the germline V gene (reference sequence). The CDR3 runs 15 residues. The ends were cut back, 6 bases at V and 1 base at J, with 15 bases in the middle. CDR3 sequence: CASRRETGENTEAFF. The CDR3, as DNA: TGTGCCAGCAGAAGAGAGACGGGAGAGAACACTGAAGCTTTCTTT.

This clone turned up a few times. The chain is built from TRBV9 and TRBJ1-2; D possibly corresponds to TRBD1 (5 bases). Trimming cost V 4 bases and J 6 bases, with 13 bases left between them. This CDR3 has 13 residues. Germline values: CDR1 SGDLS, CDR2 YYNGEE. The CDR3, as DNA: TGTGCCAGCAGCCCTCCCGGGGGTAATGGCTACACCTTC. As protein: CASSPPGGNGYTF.

The J gene is TRBJ1-2, the V gene TRBV12-3 or TRBV12-4; TRBD1 matches at 10 bases. The V segment lost 6 bases and the J segment 8 bases; nucleotides outside the gene matches: 6. The CDR3 contains 13 residues. CDR3 sequence reads: CASSSGQGGGYTF. The CDR3 DNA reads as TGTGCCAGCAGCTCCGGACAGGGGGGCGGCTACACCTTC.

The J gene is TRBJ1-1, the V gene TRBV7-3, with D uncertain. The germline gives CDR1 SGHTA, CDR2 FQGTGA. V dropped 3 bases and J dropped 1 base, with 6 bases sitting between them. This CDR3 comprises 13 residues. Here the CDR3 reads CASSFQENTEAFF. The CDR3 bases are TGTGCCAGCAGCTTCCAGGAGAACACTGAAGCTTTCTTT. The entire variable domain, with the rest obtained from reference TRBV7-3 and TRBJ1-1, is as follows: GAGVSQTPSNKVTEKGKYVELRCDPISGHTALYWYRQSLGQGPEFLIYFQGTGAADDSGLPNDRFFAVRPEGSVSTLKIQRTERGDSAVYLCASSFQENTEAFFGQGTRLTVV.

The V and J genes are TRBV11-2 and TRBJ2-5; 9 bases are a match to TRBD1. V shed 7 bases, J shed 4 bases, and the junction held 10 bases outside the gene matches. The CDR3 extends over 15 amino acids. Germline assignment: CDR1 SGHAT and CDR2 FQNNGV. The CDR3: CASIEQGAGGETQYF. CDR3 sequence (DNA): TGTGCCAGCATCGAACAGGGGGCAGGGGGAGAGACCCAGTACTTC.

The chain joins TRBV4-1 to TRBJ2-5, with D hard to call. The germline V gene encodes CDR1 MGHRA and CDR2 YSYEKL. V was cut by 4 bases and J by 2 bases, with 8 bases left in between. This CDR3 is built from 13 residues. DNA for the CDR3: TGCGCCAGCAGCCTGACAAAGCAAGAGACCCAGTACTTC. Translating it yields CASSLTKQETQYF.

The chain joins TRBV28 to TRBJ1-1; D ambiguous. The V and J ends lost 7 bases and 1 base respectively, with 10 bases between them. The CDR3 is 13 amino acids. Germline values: CDR1 MDHEN, CDR2 SYDVKM. The CDR3 DNA reads as TGTGCCAGCATTTCCTCAGAGAACACTGAAGCTTTCTTT. It codes for CASISSENTEAFF.

This rearrangement joins TRBV28 to TRBJ1-5; 7 nucleotides line up with TRBD1. There are 16 residues in the CDR3. V lost 4 bases, J lost 4 bases, and 10 bases stayed unmatched. From germline, CDR1 is MDHEN and CDR2 SYDVKM. Written as DNA, the CDR3 is TGTGCCAGCAGTTGCCACTACAGGGGCTGGAATCAGCCCCAGCATTTT. As protein: CASSCHYRGWNQPQHF.

This clone is medium-sized (0.01 to 0.1%) within its sample. The rearrangement joins TRBV7-9 to TRBJ2-7; 9 bases fit TRBD1. Germline V CDR1 and CDR2: SEHNR, FQNEAQ (reference sequence). The ends lost 5 bases at V and 4 bases at J; junction bases unmatched: 18. The CDR3 is 18 amino acids. The CDR3 spells CASSLHPSPGQGRYEQYF. CDR3 coding DNA: TGTGCCAGCAGCCTACACCCGTCTCCGGGACAGGGTCGGTACGAGCAGTACTTC.

The chain recombines TRBV5-6 with TRBJ2-7, with D unresolved. V dropped 2 bases and J dropped 3 bases, with 21 bases sitting between them. The germline CDR1 and CDR2 sequences are SGHDT and YYEEEE. The CDR3 covers 17 residues. The CDR3 DNA reads as TGTGCCAGCAGCTTAGAGGTCCGAGGTCGGATGAGCTACGAGCAGTACTTC. Translated: CASSLEVRGRMSYEQYF.

The chain uses TRBV6-5 and TRBJ2-1, with 8 positions matching TRBD1. The junction had 8 bases not matched to a gene; V was cut back by 3 bases and J by 4 bases. Germline loops: CDR1 MNHEY, CDR2 SVGAGI. This CDR3 contains 16 residues. CDR3 nucleotides: TGTGCCAGCAGTTATCCTCTGGGACAGGTTTACAATGAGCAGTTCTTC. Translating gives CASSYPLGQVYNEQFF.

V is TRBV5-5 and J is TRBJ2-7, with a weak D call TRBD2 (5 bases). From germline, CDR1 is SGHKS and CDR2 YYEKEE (reference sequence). The length of the CDR3 is 14 residues. The V and J ends lost 1 base and 0 bases respectively, with 8 bases between them. The CDR3 sequence: CASSLYGSSYEQYF. The CDR3, as DNA: TGTGCCAGCAGCTTGTATGGGAGCTCCTACGAGCAGTACTTC.